The 3 T cell receptor beta chains below come from one sample, sequenced in a study of cytomegalovirus exposure and HLA in healthy donors. PCR was performed using 60 Vbeta and 13 Jbeta primers. Clones were read by immunoSEQ multiplex PCR, and TCRdb kept only the in-frame ones, dropping some. The profile shows 59,000 or so clones, under 80% of them singletons. The sample consisted of PBMCs. The receptors shown here come from a man aged 25 to 40 in good health and CMV-seropositive.

In nucleotides, the CDR3 is TGCGCCAGCAGGGAGCCGGACAGTCCCACCCTCCACTTT. Protein product: CASREPDSPTLHF. The chain uses TRBV5-1 and TRBJ1-6, with D perhaps TRBD1 (6 bases). The CDR3 extends over 13 amino acids. Per the germline V gene, CDR1 is SGHRS and CDR2 is YFSETQ. Trimming shortened V by 5 bases and J by 14 bases, and 17 bases separated the two germline ends.

The chain carries TRBV28 and TRBJ1-2; TRBD1 matches at 8 bases. The CDR3 sequence is 16 residues long. CDR1 and CDR2 from the germline V gene are MDHEN and SYDVKM. Trimming at V came to 6 bases and at J to 4 bases, leaving 13 bases not matched to a gene. In DNA, the CDR3 is TGTGCCAGCAGACCACCAGACAGGGGATTCCTCTATGGCTACACCTTC. Amino acids: CASRPPDRGFLYGYTF.

The genes are TRBV29-1 and TRBJ2-3, with 9 bases matching TRBD2. The CDR3 length is 16 residues. The germline gives CDR1 SQVTM, CDR2 ANQGSEA. The V segment lost 1 base and the J segment 8 bases; nucleotides outside the gene matches: 13. The CDR3 reads CSVEGSSGAQRGTQYF. DNA for the CDR3: TGCAGCGTTGAAGGATCTAGCGGGGCCCAGCGGGGTACGCAGTATTTT.